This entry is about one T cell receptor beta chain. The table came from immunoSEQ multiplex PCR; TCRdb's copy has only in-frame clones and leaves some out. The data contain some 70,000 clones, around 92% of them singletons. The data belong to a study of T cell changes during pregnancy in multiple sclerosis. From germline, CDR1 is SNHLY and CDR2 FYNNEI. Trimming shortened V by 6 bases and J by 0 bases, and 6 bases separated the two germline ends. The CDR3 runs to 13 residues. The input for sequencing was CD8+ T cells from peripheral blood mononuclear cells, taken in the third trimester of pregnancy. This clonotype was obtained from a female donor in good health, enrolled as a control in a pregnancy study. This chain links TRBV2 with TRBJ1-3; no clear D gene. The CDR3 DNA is TGTGCCAGCAGGAGTGACTCTGGAAACACCATATATTTT. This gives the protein CASRSDSGNTIYF.